The TCR beta chain described here comes from a study of cytomegalovirus exposure and HLA in healthy donors. Comments on this clone: The target antigen is unknown.

The PCR had 60 Vbeta and 13 Jbeta primers. Method: immunoSEQ multiplex PCR; TCRdb's copy keeps in-frame clones and lacks some. The table has 170,000 or so clones, about 80% seen once. Regarding the study as a whole: Earlier analysis looked at TCR beta V segments, and most were productive about 90% or about 30% of the time.

This TCR derives from a woman in her thirties in good health and CMV-seronegative. Sequenced input: PBMCs.

DNA of the CDR3: TGTGCCAGTCGGGACAGAAACCCTCCCTACGAGCAGTACTTC. It yields the protein CASRDRNPPYEQYF. The genes are TRBV27 and TRBJ2-7, with 7 bases identical to TRBD1. The CDR3 covers 14 residues. The V gene end was trimmed by 9 bases and the J gene end by 2 bases; junction bases not matched to a gene: 10. CDR1 and CDR2 from the germline V gene are MNHEY and SMNVEV (reference sequence).